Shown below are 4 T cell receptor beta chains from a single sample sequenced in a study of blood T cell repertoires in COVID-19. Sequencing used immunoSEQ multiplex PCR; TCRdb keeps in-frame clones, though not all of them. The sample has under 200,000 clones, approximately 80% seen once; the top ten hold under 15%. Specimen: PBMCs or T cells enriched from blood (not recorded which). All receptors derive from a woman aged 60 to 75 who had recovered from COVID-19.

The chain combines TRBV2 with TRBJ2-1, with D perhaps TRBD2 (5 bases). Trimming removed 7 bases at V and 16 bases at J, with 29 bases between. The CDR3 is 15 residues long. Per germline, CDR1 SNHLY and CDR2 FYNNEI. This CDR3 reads CASILHAASGMRVFF. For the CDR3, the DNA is TGTGCCAGCATTCTCCACGCCGCCTCGGGGATGAGGGTATTCTTC.

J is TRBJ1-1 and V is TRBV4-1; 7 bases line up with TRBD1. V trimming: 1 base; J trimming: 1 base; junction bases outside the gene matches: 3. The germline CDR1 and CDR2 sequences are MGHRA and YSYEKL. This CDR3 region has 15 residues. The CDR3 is CASSQADRENTEAFF. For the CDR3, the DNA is TGCGCCAGCAGCCAAGCAGACAGGGAGAACACTGAAGCTTTCTTT.

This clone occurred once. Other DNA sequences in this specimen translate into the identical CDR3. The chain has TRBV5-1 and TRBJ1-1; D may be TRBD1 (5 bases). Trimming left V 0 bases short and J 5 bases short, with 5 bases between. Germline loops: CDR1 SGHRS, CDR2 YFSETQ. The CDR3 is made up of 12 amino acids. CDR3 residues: CASSLGQTEAFF. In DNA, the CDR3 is TGCGCCAGCAGCTTGGGACAGACTGAAGCTTTCTTT.

Written as DNA, the CDR3 is TGTGCCAGCAGCTCACATAACAGTCGCGGTCCTGAGGTGGGGCCCTGGGTTTTTGATGAAAAACTGTTTTTT. Translating it yields CASSSHNSRGPEVGPWVFDEKLFF. The chain employs TRBV7-1 and TRBJ1-4, with D possibly matching TRBD1 (5 bases). TRBV7-1 belongs to the ORF category, with a function that is uncertain. V was clipped by 2 bases and J by 6 bases, with 40 bases between them. The CDR3 contains 24 residues.